The clone carrying this T cell receptor beta chain was picked up one time. This specimen belongs to a study of shared clonotypes between healthy human individuals. Trimming pared 7 bases from V and 5 bases from J, leaving 15 bases between. The V gene's germline CDR1 is SEHNR and CDR2 FQNEAQ (reference sequence). The CDR3 loop spans 14 amino acids. Naive-designated CD8 cells lacked CD45RO, were positively enriched for CCR7, and omitted terminally differentiated effector memory CD45RA+ cells. The healthy adult donors were HIV-negative and reported no recent acute infections or vaccinations. Only Caucasian adults living in Nashville, Tennessee served as donors. Here immunoSEQ multiplex PCR was the method, and the copy in TCRdb shows in-frame clones only, minus some. The table shows almost 700,000 clones, with about 91% occurring only once.

Sequencing used naive CD8+ T cells sorted from blood. The rearrangement joins TRBV7-9 to TRBJ2-1; maybe TRBD1 (5 bases). The receptor was isolated from a man aged 25-45 years in good health. DNA for the CDR3: TGTGCCAGCATCAGGGCAGGTAGGGACAATGAGCAGTTCTTC. Translated, it gives CASIRAGRDNEQFF.